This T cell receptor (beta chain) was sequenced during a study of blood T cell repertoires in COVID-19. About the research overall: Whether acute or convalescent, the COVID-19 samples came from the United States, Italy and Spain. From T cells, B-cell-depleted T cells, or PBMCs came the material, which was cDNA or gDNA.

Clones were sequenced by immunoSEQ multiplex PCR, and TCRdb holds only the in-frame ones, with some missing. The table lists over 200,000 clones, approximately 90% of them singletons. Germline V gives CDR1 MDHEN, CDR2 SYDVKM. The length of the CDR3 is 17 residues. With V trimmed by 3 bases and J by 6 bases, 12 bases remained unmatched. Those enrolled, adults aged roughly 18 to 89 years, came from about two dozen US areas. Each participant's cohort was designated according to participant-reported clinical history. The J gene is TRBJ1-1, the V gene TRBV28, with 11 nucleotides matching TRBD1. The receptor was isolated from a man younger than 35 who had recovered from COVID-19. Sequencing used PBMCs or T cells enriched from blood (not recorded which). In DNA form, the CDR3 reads TGTGCCAGCAGTTTGGACAGGGGGCAGAGTAATAGTGCTGAAGCTTTCTTT. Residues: CASSLDRGQSNSAEAFF.